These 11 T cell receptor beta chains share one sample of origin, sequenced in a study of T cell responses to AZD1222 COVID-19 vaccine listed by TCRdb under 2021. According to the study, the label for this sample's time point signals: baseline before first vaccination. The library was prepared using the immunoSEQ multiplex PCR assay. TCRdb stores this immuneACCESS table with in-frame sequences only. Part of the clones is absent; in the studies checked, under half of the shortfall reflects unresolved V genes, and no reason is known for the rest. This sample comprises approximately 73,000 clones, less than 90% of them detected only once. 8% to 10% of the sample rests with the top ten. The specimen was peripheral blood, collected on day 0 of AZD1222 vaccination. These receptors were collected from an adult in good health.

As DNA, the CDR3 is TGTGCCAGCAGAGGTGGGGGATGGAATTCACCCCTCCACTTT. Residues: CASRGGGWNSPLHF. J is TRBJ1-6 and V is TRBV6-5, with D perhaps matching TRBD1 (5 bases). Per the germline V gene, CDR1 is MNHEY and CDR2 is SVGAGI. The germline V and J ends were trimmed by 6 bases and 7 bases, with 13 bases remaining between them. The CDR3 consists of 14 residues.

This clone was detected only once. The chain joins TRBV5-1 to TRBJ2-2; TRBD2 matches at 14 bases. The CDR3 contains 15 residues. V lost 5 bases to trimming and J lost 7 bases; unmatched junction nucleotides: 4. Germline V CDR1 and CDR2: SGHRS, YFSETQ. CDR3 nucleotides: TGCGCCAGCAGGGGACTAGCGGGGGTCGGCGGGGAGCTGTTTTTT. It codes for CASRGLAGVGGELFF.

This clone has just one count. The CDR3 region has the DNA TGTGCCAGCAGTTTCTTGCTGGGGGGCGGAGAGACCCAGTACTTC. Its protein product is CASSFLLGGGETQYF. The J gene is TRBJ2-5, the V gene TRBV28; D may correspond to TRBD1 or TRBD2 (6 bases each). V was cut by 3 bases and J by 4 bases, with 15 bases left in between. The CDR3 spans 15 residues. Germline CDR1 MDHEN, CDR2 SYDVKM.

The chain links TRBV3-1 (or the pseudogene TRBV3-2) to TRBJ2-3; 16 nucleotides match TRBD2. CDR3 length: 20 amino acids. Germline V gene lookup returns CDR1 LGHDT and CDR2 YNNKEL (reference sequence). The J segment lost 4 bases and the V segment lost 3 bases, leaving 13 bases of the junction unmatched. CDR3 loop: CASSHAGTSGGEIPADTQYF. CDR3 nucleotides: TGTGCCAGCAGCCACGCCGGGACTAGCGGGGGGGAAATCCCGGCAGATACGCAGTATTTT.

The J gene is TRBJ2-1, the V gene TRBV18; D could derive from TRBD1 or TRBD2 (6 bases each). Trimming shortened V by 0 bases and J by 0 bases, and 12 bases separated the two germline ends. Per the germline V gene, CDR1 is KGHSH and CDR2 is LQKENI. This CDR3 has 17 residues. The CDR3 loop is CASSPPGGLSSYNEQFF. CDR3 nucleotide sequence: TGTGCCAGCTCACCACCGGGGGGCCTGAGCTCCTACAATGAGCAGTTCTTC.

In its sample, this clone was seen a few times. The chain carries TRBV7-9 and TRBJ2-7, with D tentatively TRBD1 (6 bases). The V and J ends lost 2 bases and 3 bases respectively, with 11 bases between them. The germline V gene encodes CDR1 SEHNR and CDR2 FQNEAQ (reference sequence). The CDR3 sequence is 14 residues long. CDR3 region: CASSLRGILYEQYF. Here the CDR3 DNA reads TGTGCCAGCAGCTTAAGGGGGATCCTCTACGAGCAGTACTTC.

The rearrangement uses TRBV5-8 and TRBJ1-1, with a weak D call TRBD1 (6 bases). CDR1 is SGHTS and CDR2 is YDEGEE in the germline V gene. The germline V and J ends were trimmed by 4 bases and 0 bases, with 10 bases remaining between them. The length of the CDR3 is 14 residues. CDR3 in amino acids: CASSIQGMNTEAFF. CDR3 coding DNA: TGTGCCAGCAGCATTCAGGGGATGAACACTGAAGCTTTCTTT.

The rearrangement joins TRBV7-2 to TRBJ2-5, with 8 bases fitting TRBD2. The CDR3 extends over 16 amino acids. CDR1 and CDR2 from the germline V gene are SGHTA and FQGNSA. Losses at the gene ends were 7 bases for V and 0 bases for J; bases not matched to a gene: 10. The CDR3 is CASNPTGGVYQETQYF. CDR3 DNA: TGTGCCAGCAACCCTACGGGAGGGGTGTACCAAGAGACCCAGTACTTC.

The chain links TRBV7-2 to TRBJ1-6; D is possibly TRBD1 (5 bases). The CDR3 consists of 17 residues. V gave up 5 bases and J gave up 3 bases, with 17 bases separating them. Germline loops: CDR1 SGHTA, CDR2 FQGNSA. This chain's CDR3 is CASSQGAQGFYNSPLHF. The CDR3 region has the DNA TGTGCCAGCAGCCAAGGGGCTCAGGGCTTCTATAATTCACCCCTCCACTTT.

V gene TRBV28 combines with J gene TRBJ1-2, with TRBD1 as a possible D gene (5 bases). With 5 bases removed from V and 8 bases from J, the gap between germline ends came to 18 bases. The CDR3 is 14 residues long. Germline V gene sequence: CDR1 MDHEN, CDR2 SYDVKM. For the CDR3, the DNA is TGTGCCAGCAGTCTCCCCGAGGGGATTGGAGGCTACACCTTC. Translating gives CASSLPEGIGGYTF.

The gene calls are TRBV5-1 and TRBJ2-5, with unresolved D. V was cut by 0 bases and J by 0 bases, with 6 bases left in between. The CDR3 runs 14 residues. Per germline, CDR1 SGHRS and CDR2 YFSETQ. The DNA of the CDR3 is TGCGCCAGCAGCTTGGCAGTGTACCAAGAGACCCAGTACTTC. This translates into CASSLAVYQETQYF. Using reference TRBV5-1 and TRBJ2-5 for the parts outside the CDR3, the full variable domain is KAGVTQTPRYLIKTRGQQVTLSCSPISGHRSVSWYQQTPGQGLQFLFEYFSETQRNKGNFPGRFSGRQFSNSRSEMNVSTLELGDSALYLCASSLAVYQETQYFGPGTRLLVL.